This T cell receptor beta chain emerged from a study of shared clonotypes between healthy human individuals. On the study more broadly: Samples came from a couple of female and a few male donors aged 18 to 49. Each donor had three CD4 naive, three CD4 memory, two CD8 naive and one CD8 memory plate. Study observations and caveats: Unshared clonotypes carried lower generation probabilities than those common to all four donors.

Comments on this clone: What it binds is not known.

The naive CD8 population came from CD45RO-negative cells selected for CCR7, without terminally differentiated effector memory CD45RA+ cells. Assay execution took place at the deep level. Repertoires were generated with immunoSEQ multiplex PCR, while TCRdb's copy carries only in-frame clones and drops some. The data hold about 2.1 million clones, with around 93% observed a single time. Germline-derived CDR1 and CDR2 are SGHNT and YYREEE (reference sequence). Trimming stripped 2 bases from V and 8 bases from J, with 18 bases between. The CDR3 spans 15 residues. The chain employs TRBV5-4 and TRBJ2-3; perhaps TRBD2 as D (5 bases). The TCR was taken from a man between 18 and 35 years old in good health. Some clones in this sample may be carry-over from other donors' samples. The material sequenced was naive CD8+ T cells from PBMCs. For the CDR3, the DNA is TGTGCCAGCAGCTTTAGCACTAGGATCGGACTTACGCAGTATTTT. Protein sequence: CASSFSTRIGLTQYF.